These T cell receptor beta chains were read from a single sample in a study of blood T cell repertoires in COVID-19. Measured with immunoSEQ multiplex PCR; TCRdb has only the in-frame clones, and not every one. The sample holds roughly 200,000 clones, 83% seen once. Sequenced material: PBMCs or T cells enriched from blood (not recorded which). These receptors came from a woman aged 45-59 years who had been exposed to COVID-19. CDR3s include the opening cysteine and the closing phenylalanine or tryptophan. The order of the fields is CDR3 DNA, CDR3 protein, J gene, V gene, clone size, D gene. D genes are given only for firm matches. Clone size is not always given. Where it is, it says once, few, many or a class for expanded clones.

CDR3 DNA: TGTGCCAGTAGCGGACAGGGGGACGGAAACACCATATATTTT
CDR3 protein: CASSGQGDGNTIYF
J gene: TRBJ1-3
V gene: TRBV19
clone size: .
D gene: TRBD1

CDR3 DNA: TGTGCCAGCAGCCAAGGTCAGGGGATGGGTGGTTCGGCTGAAGCTTTCTTT
CDR3 protein: CASSQGQGMGGSAEAFF
J gene: TRBJ1-1
V gene: TRBV3-1/TRBV3-2
clone size: .
D gene: .

CDR3 DNA: TGTGCCAGCAGTTCGGACAGGGTTAATCAGCCCCAGCATTTT
CDR3 protein: CASSSDRVNQPQHF
J gene: TRBJ1-5
V gene: TRBV2
clone size: .
D gene: TRBD1

CDR3 DNA: TGTGCAAGTCGCTTTGATCCGGCGGGGGAAAAACTGTTTTTT
CDR3 protein: CASRFDPAGEKLFF
J gene: TRBJ1-4
V gene: TRBV12-2
clone size: .
D gene: .

CDR3 DNA: TGTGCCAGTAGTATAGACGGGACATTCGATGAGCAGTTCTTC
CDR3 protein: CASSIDGTFDEQFF
J gene: TRBJ2-1
V gene: TRBV19
clone size: once
D gene: .

CDR3 DNA: TGTGCCAGCAGCCGGGACCCCGGGGGTTATGGCTACACCTTC
CDR3 protein: CASSRDPGGYGYTF
J gene: TRBJ1-2
V gene: TRBV6-2/TRBV6-3
clone size: once
D gene: .

CDR3 DNA: TGTGCCAGCAGCCCAGATACGGGACAGGGGGTTAAGGGTGAAGCTTTCTTT
CDR3 protein: CASSPDTGQGVKGEAFF
J gene: TRBJ1-1
V gene: TRBV3-1/TRBV3-2
clone size: .
D gene: TRBD1

CDR3 DNA: TGTGCCATCGGACTAGCGAGGGGGGATACGCAGTATTTT
CDR3 protein: CAIGLARGDTQYF
J gene: TRBJ2-3
V gene: TRBV10-3
clone size: .
D gene: TRBD2

CDR3 DNA: TGTGCCGACTCAGGGGGCCTGGGCACTGAAGCTTTCTTT
CDR3 protein: CADSGGLGTEAFF
J gene: TRBJ1-1
V gene: TRBV2
clone size: .
D gene: TRBD1

CDR3 DNA: TGCGCCAGCCGACAGGGGATCTACAATGAGCAGTTCTTC
CDR3 protein: CASRQGIYNEQFF
J gene: TRBJ2-1
V gene: TRBV10-2
clone size: few
D gene: TRBD1

CDR3 DNA: TGTGCCAGCAGCTTAGACCCCGGGGATGAGCAGTTCTTC
CDR3 protein: CASSLDPGDEQFF
J gene: TRBJ2-1
V gene: TRBV11-3
clone size: .
D gene: .

CDR3 DNA: TGTGCCTGGAGTGCCCTCAAACGGGGTGGCTACACCTTC
CDR3 protein: CAWSALKRGGYTF
J gene: TRBJ1-2
V gene: TRBV30
clone size: few
D gene: .

CDR3 DNA: TGTGCCAGCACTGGGAGCACCGGGGAGCTGTTTTTT
CDR3 protein: CASTGSTGELFF
J gene: TRBJ2-2
V gene: TRBV6-5
clone size: .
D gene: .

CDR3 DNA: TGTGCCAGCAGCTTAGACACGGGCACTGAAGCTTTCTTT
CDR3 protein: CASSLDTGTEAFF
J gene: TRBJ1-1
V gene: TRBV11-3
clone size: once
D gene: .